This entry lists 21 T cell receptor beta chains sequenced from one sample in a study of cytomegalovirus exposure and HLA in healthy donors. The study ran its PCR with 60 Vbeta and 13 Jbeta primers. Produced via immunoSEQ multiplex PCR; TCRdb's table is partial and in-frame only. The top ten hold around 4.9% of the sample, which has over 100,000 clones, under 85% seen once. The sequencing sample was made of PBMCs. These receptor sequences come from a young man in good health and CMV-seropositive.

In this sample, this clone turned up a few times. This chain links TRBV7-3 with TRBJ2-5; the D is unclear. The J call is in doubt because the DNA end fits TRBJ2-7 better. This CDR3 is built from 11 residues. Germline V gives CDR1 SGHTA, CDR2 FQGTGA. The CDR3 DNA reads TGTGCCAGCAGCTTCTCCTACGAGCAGTACTTC. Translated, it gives CASSFSYEQYF.

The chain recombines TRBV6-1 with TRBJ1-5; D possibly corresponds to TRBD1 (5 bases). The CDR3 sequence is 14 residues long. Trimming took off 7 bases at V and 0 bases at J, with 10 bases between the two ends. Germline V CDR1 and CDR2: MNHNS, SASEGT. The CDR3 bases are TGTGCCAGCAACACGGGGGATAGCAATCAGCCCCAGCATTTT. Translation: CASNTGDSNQPQHF.

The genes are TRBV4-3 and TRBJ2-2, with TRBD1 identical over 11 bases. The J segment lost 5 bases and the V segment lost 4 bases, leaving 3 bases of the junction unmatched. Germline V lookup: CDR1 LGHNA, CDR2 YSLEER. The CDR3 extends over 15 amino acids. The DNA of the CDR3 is TGCGCCAGCAGCCGAGGGACAGGGGGGACCGGGGAGCTGTTTTTT. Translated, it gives CASSRGTGGTGELFF.

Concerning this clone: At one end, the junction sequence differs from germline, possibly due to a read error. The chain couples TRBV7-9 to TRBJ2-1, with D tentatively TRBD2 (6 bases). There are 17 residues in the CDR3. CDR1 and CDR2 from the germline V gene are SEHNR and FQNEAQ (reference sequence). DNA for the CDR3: TGTTCCAGCAGCTCAGATTTTTACGGGGGCTCCTACAATGAGCAGTTCTTC. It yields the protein CSSSSDFYGGSYNEQFF.

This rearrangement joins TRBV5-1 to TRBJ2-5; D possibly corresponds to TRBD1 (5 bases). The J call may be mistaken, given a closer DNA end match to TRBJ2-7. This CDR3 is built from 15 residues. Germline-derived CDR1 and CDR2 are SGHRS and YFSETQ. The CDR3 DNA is TGCGCCAGCAGCCCGCCCGACAGAGCCGCCTACGAGCAGTACTTC. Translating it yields CASSPPDRAAYEQYF.

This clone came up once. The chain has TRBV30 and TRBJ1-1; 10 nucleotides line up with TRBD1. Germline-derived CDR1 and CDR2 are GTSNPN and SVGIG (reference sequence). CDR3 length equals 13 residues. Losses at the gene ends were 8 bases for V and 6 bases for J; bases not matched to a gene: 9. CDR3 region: CAVGQGGFAEAFF. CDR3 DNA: TGTGCCGTCGGACAGGGGGGGTTTGCTGAAGCTTTCTTT.

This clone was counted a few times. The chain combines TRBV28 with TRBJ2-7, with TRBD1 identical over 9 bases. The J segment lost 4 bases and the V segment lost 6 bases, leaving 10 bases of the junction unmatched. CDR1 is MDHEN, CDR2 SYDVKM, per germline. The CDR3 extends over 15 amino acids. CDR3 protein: CASRTTGGVWYEQYF. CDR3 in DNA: TGTGCCAGCAGGACGACAGGGGGGGTCTGGTACGAGCAGTACTTC. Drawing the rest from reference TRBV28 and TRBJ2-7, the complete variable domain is DVKVTQSSRYLVKRTGEKVFLECVQDMDHENMFWYRQDPGLGLRLIYFSYDVKMKEKGDIPEGYSVSREKKERFSLILESASTNQTSMYLCASRTTGGVWYEQYFGPGTRLTVT.

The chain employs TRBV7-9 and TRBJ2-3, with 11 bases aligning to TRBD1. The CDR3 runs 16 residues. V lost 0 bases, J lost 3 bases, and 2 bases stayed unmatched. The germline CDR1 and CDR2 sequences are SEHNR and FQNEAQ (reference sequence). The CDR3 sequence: CASSLAGQGATDTQYF. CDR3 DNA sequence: TGTGCCAGCAGCTTAGCAGGACAGGGGGCAACAGATACGCAGTATTTT.

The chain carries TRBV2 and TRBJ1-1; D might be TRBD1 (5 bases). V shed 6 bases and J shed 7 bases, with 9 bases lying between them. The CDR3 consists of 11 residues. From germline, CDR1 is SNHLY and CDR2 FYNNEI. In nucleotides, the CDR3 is TGTGCCAGCAGGATGACAGATGAAGCTTTCTTT. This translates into CASRMTDEAFF.

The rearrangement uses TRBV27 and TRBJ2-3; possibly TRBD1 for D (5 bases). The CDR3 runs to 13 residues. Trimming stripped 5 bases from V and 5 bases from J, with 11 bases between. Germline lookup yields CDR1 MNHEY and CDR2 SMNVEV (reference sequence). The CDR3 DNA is TGTGCCAGCAGTCCCCGAAGGGGAGATACGCAGTATTTT. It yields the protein CASSPRRGDTQYF.

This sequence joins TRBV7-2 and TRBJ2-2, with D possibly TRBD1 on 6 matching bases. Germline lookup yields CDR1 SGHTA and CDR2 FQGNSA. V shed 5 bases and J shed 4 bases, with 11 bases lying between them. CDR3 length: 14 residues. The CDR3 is CASSPHRVTGELFF. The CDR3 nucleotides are TGTGCCAGCAGCCCCCACAGGGTCACCGGGGAGCTGTTTTTT.

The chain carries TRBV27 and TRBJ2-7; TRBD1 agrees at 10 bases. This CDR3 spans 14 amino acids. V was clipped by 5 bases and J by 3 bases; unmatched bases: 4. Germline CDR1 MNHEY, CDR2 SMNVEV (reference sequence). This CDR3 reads CASSPGTGDYEQYF. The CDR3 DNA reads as TGTGCCAGCAGTCCGGGGACAGGGGACTACGAGCAGTACTTC.

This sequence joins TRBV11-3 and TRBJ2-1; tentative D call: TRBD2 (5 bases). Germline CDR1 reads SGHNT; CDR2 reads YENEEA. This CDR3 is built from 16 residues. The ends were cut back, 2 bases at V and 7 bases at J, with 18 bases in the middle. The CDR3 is CASSLSGSLVLNEQFF. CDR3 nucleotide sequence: TGTGCCAGCAGCTTAAGCGGTTCCTTAGTCTTAAATGAGCAGTTCTTC.

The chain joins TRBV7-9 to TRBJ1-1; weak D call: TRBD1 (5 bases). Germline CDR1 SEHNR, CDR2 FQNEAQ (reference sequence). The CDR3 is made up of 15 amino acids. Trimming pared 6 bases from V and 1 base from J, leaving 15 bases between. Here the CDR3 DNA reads TGTGCCAGCAGGCCTTTCCAGGGATCGAACACTGAAGCTTTCTTT. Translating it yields CASRPFQGSNTEAFF.

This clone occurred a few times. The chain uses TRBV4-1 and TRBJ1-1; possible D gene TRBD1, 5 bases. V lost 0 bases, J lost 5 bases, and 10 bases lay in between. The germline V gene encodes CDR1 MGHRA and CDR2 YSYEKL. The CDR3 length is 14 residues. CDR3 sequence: CASSQEGVSTEAFF. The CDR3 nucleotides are TGCGCCAGCAGCCAAGAAGGGGTCAGTACTGAAGCTTTCTTT.

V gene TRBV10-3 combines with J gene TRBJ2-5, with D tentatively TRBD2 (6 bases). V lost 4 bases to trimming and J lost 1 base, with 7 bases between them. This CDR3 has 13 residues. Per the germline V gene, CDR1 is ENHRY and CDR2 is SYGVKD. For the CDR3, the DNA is TGTGCCATCAGTGGGGGGGTCCAAGAGACCCAGTACTTC. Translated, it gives CAISGGVQETQYF.

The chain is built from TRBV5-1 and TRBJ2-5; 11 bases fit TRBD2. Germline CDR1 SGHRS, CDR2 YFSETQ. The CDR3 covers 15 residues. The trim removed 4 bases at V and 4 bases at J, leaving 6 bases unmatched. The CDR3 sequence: CASSPSGGFGETQYF. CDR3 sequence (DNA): TGCGCCAGCAGCCCTAGCGGGGGGTTTGGAGAGACCCAGTACTTC.

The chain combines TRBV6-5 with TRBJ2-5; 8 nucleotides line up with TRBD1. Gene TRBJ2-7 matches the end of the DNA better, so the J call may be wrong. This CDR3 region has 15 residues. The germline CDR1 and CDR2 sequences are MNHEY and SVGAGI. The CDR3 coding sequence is TGTGCCAGCAGTTACGACACAACAGGGGGCTACGAGCAGTACTTC. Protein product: CASSYDTTGGYEQYF.

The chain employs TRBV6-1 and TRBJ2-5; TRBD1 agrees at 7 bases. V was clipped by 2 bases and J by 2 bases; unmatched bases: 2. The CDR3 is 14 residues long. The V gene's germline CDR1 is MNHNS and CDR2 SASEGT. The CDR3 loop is CASSEMGQQETQYF. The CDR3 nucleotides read TGTGCCAGCAGTGAAATGGGACAGCAAGAGACCCAGTACTTC.

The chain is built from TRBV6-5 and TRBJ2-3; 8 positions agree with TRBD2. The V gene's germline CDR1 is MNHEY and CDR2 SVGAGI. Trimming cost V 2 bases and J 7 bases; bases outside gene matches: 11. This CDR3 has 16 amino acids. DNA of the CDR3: TGTGCCAGCAGTTACAAGCGACTAGCGTGGTCCCATACGCAGTATTTT. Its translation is CASSYKRLAWSHTQYF.

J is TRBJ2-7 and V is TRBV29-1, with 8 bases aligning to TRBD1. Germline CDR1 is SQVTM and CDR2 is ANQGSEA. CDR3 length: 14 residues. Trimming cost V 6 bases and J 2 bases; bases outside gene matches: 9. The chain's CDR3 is CSVFKWTGPYEQYF. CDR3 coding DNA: TGCAGCGTATTCAAGTGGACAGGGCCCTACGAGCAGTACTTC.